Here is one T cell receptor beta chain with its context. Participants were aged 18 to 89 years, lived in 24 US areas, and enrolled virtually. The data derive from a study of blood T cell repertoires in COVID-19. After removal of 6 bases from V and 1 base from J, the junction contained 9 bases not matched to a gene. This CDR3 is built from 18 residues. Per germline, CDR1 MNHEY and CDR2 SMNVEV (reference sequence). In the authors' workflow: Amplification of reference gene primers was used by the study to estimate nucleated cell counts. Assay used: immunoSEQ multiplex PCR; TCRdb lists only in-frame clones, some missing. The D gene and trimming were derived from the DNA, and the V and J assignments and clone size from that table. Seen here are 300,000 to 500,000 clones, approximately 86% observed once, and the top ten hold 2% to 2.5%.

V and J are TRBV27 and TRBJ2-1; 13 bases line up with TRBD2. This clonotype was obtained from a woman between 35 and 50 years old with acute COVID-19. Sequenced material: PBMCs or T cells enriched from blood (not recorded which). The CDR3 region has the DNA TGTGCCAGCAGGCAACTAGCGGGGGGGCCGGGTTCCTACAATGAGCAGTTCTTC. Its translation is CASRQLAGGPGSYNEQFF.